The 17 T cell receptor beta chains in this list originate from one sample, sequenced in a study of T-cell reconstitution after alpha-beta-depleted transplantation in children. Unique molecular identifiers were incorporated during preparation of the TCRbeta library. TCRdb re-derived calls from the PCR reads in MiXCR, one entry per CDR3 protein. The sample lists hundreds of thousands of distinct CDR3 sequences, over 9.5% occurring once. The sequencing used PBMCs, collected before TCRalphabeta/CD19-depleted stem cell transplant. All receptors come from a child between 2 and 9 years old with inherited bone marrow failure, due to receive a stem cell transplant.

This clonotype was seen only a few times. This sequence joins TRBV29-1 and TRBJ1-2, with 7 bases identical to TRBD1. The junction had 14 bases not matched to a gene; V was cut back by 2 bases and J by 5 bases. The CDR3 extends over 16 amino acids. CDR1 SQVTM and CDR2 ANQGSEA come from the germline V gene. CDR3 region: CSVELQGKIVGYGYTF. Here the CDR3 DNA reads TGCAGCGTTGAATTACAGGGGAAGATTGTCGGGTATGGCTACACCTTC.

This clonotype was counted ten times or more. The V gene is TRBV20-1, the J gene TRBJ2-2; D possibly corresponds to TRBD2 (6 bases). V was shortened by 5 bases and J by 0 bases, with 13 bases between the two germline ends. Per the germline V gene, CDR1 is DFQATT and CDR2 is SNEGSKA (reference sequence). The CDR3 sequence is 15 residues long. The CDR3 is CSADPGTANTGELFF. The CDR3 DNA is TGCAGTGCTGACCCCGGGACTGCGAACACCGGGGAGCTGTTTTTT.

This clonotype has at least ten counts. The V and J genes are TRBV3-1 and TRBJ2-1; D ambiguous. The CDR3 contains 12 residues. The germline V and J ends were trimmed by 3 bases and 7 bases, with 7 bases remaining between them. Germline V gene data show CDR1 as LGHDT and CDR2 as YNNKEL (reference sequence). CDR3 loop: CASSHRSNEQFF. For the CDR3, the DNA is TGTGCCAGCAGCCACCGATCGAATGAGCAGTTCTTC.

This clonotype came up many times. This sequence joins TRBV21-1 and TRBJ2-1; the table's TRBD2 call for D was not verified on the DNA. TRBV21-1 is marked as a pseudogene. The CDR3 totals 19 residues. The CDR3 loop is CASSNQGLVDVSSYNEQFF. Written as DNA, the CDR3 is TGTGCCAGCAGCAACCAGGGACTAGTAGACGTAAGCTCCTACAATGAGCAGTTCTTC.

This chain joins TRBV7-2 and TRBJ1-6; D is unclear. CDR1 SGHTA and CDR2 FQGNSA come from the germline V gene. The CDR3 has 16 residues. V lost 4 bases, J lost 0 bases, and 10 bases lay in between. DNA for the CDR3: TGTGCCAGCAGCTCACCTACGAGCTCCTATAATTCACCCCTCCACTTT. It specifies CASSSPTSSYNSPLHF. Filled out from reference TRBV7-2 and TRBJ1-6, the complete variable domain reads GAGVSQSPSNKVTEKGKDVELRCDPISGHTALYWYRQSLGQGLEFLIYFQGNSAPDKSGLPSDRFSAERTGGSVSTLTIQRTQQEDSAVYLCASSSPTSSYNSPLHFGNGTRLTVT.

This clonotype was observed a few times. The chain joins TRBV9 to TRBJ2-1, with D uncertain. CDR3 size: 12 residues. The germline gives CDR1 SGDLS, CDR2 YYNGEE. V was cut by 0 bases and J by 11 bases, with 9 bases left in between. CDR3: CASSVGQTQQFF. The CDR3 DNA follows: TGTGCCAGCAGCGTAGGCCAGACCCAGCAGTTCTTC.

In this sample, this clonotype turned up many times. The chain has TRBV20-1 and TRBJ2-7, with D uncertain. Between the trimmed V and J ends, which lost 2 bases and 3 bases, there was a span of 11 bases. This CDR3 comprises 13 residues. Germline V lookup: CDR1 DFQATT, CDR2 SNEGSKA (reference sequence). CDR3 sequence: CSARSGQFYEQYF. CDR3 DNA: TGCAGTGCTAGATCGGGCCAGTTCTACGAGCAGTACTTC.

Ten or more counts support this clonotype. This CDR3 fails to terminate in the conserved phenylalanine or tryptophan, so it likely reflects a read error. No DNA is shown, since the ends of the CDR3 on it are uncertain; the CDR3 is the one TCRdb lists. The chain joins TRBV4-3 to TRBJ2-7; the table's TRBD1 call for D was not verified on the DNA. CDR1 LGHNA and CDR2 YSLEER come from the germline V gene. Both ends counted, the CDR3 spans 13 residues. The CDR3 region is CASSQVTWTGHPR.

About this clonotype itself: This may come from a read error, since a much larger clone is one base off. The CDR3 bases are TGTGCCAGCACCCCGTGGAGGGGGGGATGGGAGACCCAGTACTTC. It is translated as CASTPWRGGWETQYF. This sequence joins TRBV2 and TRBJ2-5; tentatively, D is TRBD2 (7 bases). CDR1 is SNHLY and CDR2 is FYNNEI in the germline V gene. The CDR3 is 15 amino acids. With 7 bases removed from V and 5 bases from J, the gap between germline ends came to 20 bases.

At least ten counts were recorded for this clonotype. The chain joins TRBV11-1 to TRBJ1-1; 9 bases align to TRBD1. Germline CDR1 reads SGHAT; CDR2 reads FQDESV (reference sequence). The ends lost 1 base at V and 1 base at J; junction bases unmatched: 10. The CDR3 covers 18 residues. The CDR3 DNA sequence: TGTGCCAGCAGCTTAGGGTGGGGGTGGGGACAGGGGAACACTGAAGCTTTCTTT. As protein: CASSLGWGWGQGNTEAFF. Drawing the rest from reference TRBV11-1 and TRBJ1-1, the complete variable domain is EAEVAQSPRYKITEKSQAVAFWCDPISGHATLYWYRQILGQGPELLVQFQDESVVDDSQLPKDRFSAERLKGVDSTLKIQPAELGDSAMYLCASSLGWGWGQGNTEAFFGQGTRLTVV.

This clonotype was picked up many times. The genes are TRBV4-1 and TRBJ1-4; TRBD1 aligns across 7 bases. Looked up from germline, CDR1 is MGHRA and CDR2 is YSYEKL. Losses at the gene ends were 1 base for V and 5 bases for J; bases not matched to a gene: 10. This CDR3 region has 17 residues. The CDR3 is CASSQGGTVRLNEKLFF. CDR3 in DNA: TGCGCCAGCAGCCAAGGCGGGACAGTTCGACTAAATGAAAAACTGTTTTTT.

This clonotype was counted at least ten times. The chain has TRBV7-9 and TRBJ2-1; TRBD2 might be the D (5 bases). The CDR3 contains 16 residues. V dropped 1 base and J dropped 4 bases, with 14 bases sitting between them. Germline CDR1 reads SEHNR; CDR2 reads FQNEAQ (reference sequence). CDR3 DNA sequence: TGTGCCAGCAGCTTAGATCCGGGTTCGGGGTACAATGAGCAGTTCTTC. It codes for CASSLDPGSGYNEQFF. Complete variable domain (other parts from reference TRBV7-9 and TRBJ2-1): DTGVSQNPRHKITKRGQNVTFRCDPISEHNRLYWYRQTLGQGPEFLTYFQNEAQLEKSRLLSDRFSAERPKGSFSTLEIQRTEQGDSAMYLCASSLDPGSGYNEQFFGPGTRLTVL.

The table lists this clonotype with many counts. The chain recombines TRBV6-1 with TRBJ2-1; TRBD2 matches 9 bases. The CDR3 extends over 13 amino acids. The germline gives CDR1 MNHNS, CDR2 SASEGT. The V segment lost 6 bases and the J segment 4 bases; nucleotides outside the gene matches: 1. The CDR3 nucleotides read TGTGCCAGCAGGACTAGCGGTTACAATGAGCAGTTCTTC. Its protein is CASRTSGYNEQFF.

This clonotype has ten or more counts. The CDR3 sequence: CASSVESSGQGNEQFF. For the CDR3, the DNA is TGTGCCAGCAGTGTCGAATCCAGCGGACAGGGTAATGAGCAGTTCTTC. The J gene is TRBJ2-1, the V gene TRBV6-4; TRBD1 matches at 8 bases. V gave up 4 bases and J gave up 7 bases; unmatched junction bases: 12. Per germline, CDR1 MRHNA and CDR2 SNTAGT. The CDR3 sequence is 16 residues long.

V and J are TRBV11-2 and TRBJ2-7, with 8 bases matching TRBD2. Unmatched junction bases numbered 5, after V lost 1 base and J lost 3 bases. Germline V gene data show CDR1 as SGHAT and CDR2 as FQNNGV. The CDR3 consists of 15 residues. The CDR3 region is CASSLVGGRNYEQYF. CDR3 DNA: TGTGCCAGCAGCTTAGTAGGCGGGAGGAACTACGAGCAGTACTTC.

As concerns this clonotype: A much larger clone is a single base away; this may be a read error. The chain combines TRBV3-1 with TRBJ2-7; TRBD2 agrees at 8 bases. V lost 6 bases and J lost 3; bases outside the gene matches: 13. CDR3 size: 16 residues. Germline V gene sequence: CDR1 LGHDT, CDR2 YNNKEL (reference sequence). DNA for the CDR3: TGTGCCAGCAGTCTCGAATTCGGGACTAGACACTACGAGCAGTACTTC. Its protein is CASSLEFGTRHYEQYF.

This clonotype appeared many times. V usage is TRBV4-3 and J usage is TRBJ2-1; TRBD2 matches at 7 bases. The V segment lost 1 base and the J segment 6 bases; nucleotides outside the gene matches: 6. The CDR3 extends over 15 amino acids. CDR1 is LGHNA, CDR2 YSLEER, per germline. The CDR3 region has the DNA TGCGCCAGCAGCCAAGGGGGACTACTAATCAATGAGCAGTTCTTC. This codes for CASSQGGLLINEQFF.